The present T cell receptor beta chain was sequenced within a study of blood T cell repertoires in COVID-19. The overall study: COVID-19 samples from acute and convalescent phases originated in the United States, Italy and Spain. From T cells, B-cell-depleted T cells, or PBMCs came the material, which was cDNA or gDNA.

Per the original data handling: By means of reference gene primer amplification, nucleated cell counts were estimated. This table comes from immunoSEQ multiplex PCR, and its TCRdb copy is limited to in-frame clones, with some not included. Clonal size and the V and J genes are those of that table, whereas D and trimming came from the DNA. The table includes approximately 280,000 clones, roughly 85% detected once. In germline, CDR1 is SGHRS, CDR2 YFSETQ. Germline trimming cut 2 bases from V and 5 bases from J; bases unmatched to any gene: 18. This CDR3 has 19 residues. This clonotype was obtained from a man in his fifties with active or convalescent COVID-19. The source material was peripheral blood. The V call is TRBV5-1, the J call TRBJ2-1; TRBD2 matches at 8 bases. The CDR3 protein is CASSFRRGLSGASDNEQFF. As DNA, the CDR3 is TGCGCCAGCAGCTTCCGTCGGGGACTTAGCGGGGCGTCCGACAATGAGCAGTTCTTC.